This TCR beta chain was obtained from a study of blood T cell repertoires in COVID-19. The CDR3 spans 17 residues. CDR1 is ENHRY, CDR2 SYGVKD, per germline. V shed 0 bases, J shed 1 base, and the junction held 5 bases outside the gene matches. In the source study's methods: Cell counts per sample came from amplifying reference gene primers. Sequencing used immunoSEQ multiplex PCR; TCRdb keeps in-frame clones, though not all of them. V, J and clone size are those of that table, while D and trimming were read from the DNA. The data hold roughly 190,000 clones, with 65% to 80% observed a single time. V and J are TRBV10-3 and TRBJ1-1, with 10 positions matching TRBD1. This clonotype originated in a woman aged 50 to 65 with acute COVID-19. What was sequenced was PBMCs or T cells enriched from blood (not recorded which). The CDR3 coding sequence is TGTGCCATCAGTGAGTCGCCGGGACAGGGGCCGAACACTGAAGCTTTCTTT. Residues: CAISESPGQGPNTEAFF.